Each of the 28 T cell receptor beta chains below was sequenced from the same sample in a study of blood T cell repertoires in COVID-19. Profiled with immunoSEQ multiplex PCR; TCRdb holds only in-frame clones, not every one. The profile shows 99,000 or so clones, around 80% of them singletons. What was sequenced was peripheral blood. These receptors all come from a woman of 80 years or more with acute or convalescent COVID-19.

This clone was detected once. The chain employs TRBV20-1 and TRBJ1-4, with TRBD1 matching 7 bases. Looked up from germline, CDR1 is DFQATT and CDR2 is SNEGSKA (reference sequence). The CDR3 loop spans 14 amino acids. V shed 3 bases, J shed 4 bases, and the junction held 5 bases outside the gene matches. The CDR3 loop reads CSASRSGGNEKLFF. Here the CDR3 DNA reads TGCAGTGCTAGTCGATCAGGGGGTAATGAAAAACTGTTTTTT.

The chain recombines TRBV5-8 with TRBJ2-5, with D possibly TRBD1 on 6 matching bases. V lost 2 bases and J lost 5, with 13 bases in between. Germline loops: CDR1 SGHTS, CDR2 YDEGEE. The CDR3 contains 14 residues. The CDR3 loop is CASSFVRGGETQYF. In nucleotides, the CDR3 is TGTGCCAGCAGCTTTGTCAGGGGTGGGGAGACCCAGTACTTC.

The chain joins TRBV5-1 to TRBJ1-2, with TRBD1 matching 7 bases. The CDR3 has 12 amino acids. Germline CDR1 is SGHRS and CDR2 is YFSETQ. The V segment lost 4 bases and the J segment 7 bases; nucleotides outside the gene matches: 4. The CDR3 is CASSMQGGGYTF. The CDR3 DNA follows: TGCGCCAGCAGCATGCAGGGGGGTGGCTACACCTTC.

The chain is built from TRBV27 and TRBJ2-3; 12 bases map to TRBD2. Trimming cost V 3 bases and J 4 bases; bases outside gene matches: 5. Germline CDR1 and CDR2: MNHEY and SMNVEV (reference sequence). This CDR3 spans 16 amino acids. CDR3 sequence reads: CASSFLTSGSPDTQYF. The CDR3 nucleotides read TGTGCCAGCAGTTTTTTGACTAGCGGGAGTCCAGATACGCAGTATTTT.

The rearrangement links TRBV10-3 to TRBJ1-1; 7 bases are shared with TRBD1. The CDR3 runs to 12 residues. V lost 10 bases to trimming and J lost 10 bases; unmatched junction nucleotides: 12. Germline CDR1 ENHRY, CDR2 SYGVKD. The chain's CDR3 is CATLGQGGRAFF. The CDR3 bases are TGTGCCACCCTGGGGCAGGGGGGAAGAGCTTTCTTT.

The chain recombines TRBV7-8 with TRBJ2-3; a possible D gene is TRBD1 (6 bases). The CDR3 has 15 residues. Germline CDR1 and CDR2: SGHVS and FQNEAQ. The V end lost 5 bases, the J end lost 0 bases, and 12 bases lay between the germline ends. The CDR3 loop reads CASSPRQASTDTQYF. The CDR3 DNA follows: TGTGCCAGCAGCCCCCGACAGGCTAGCACAGATACGCAGTATTTT.

For the CDR3, the DNA is TGCAGCGTCGGGACAGGGGGCGCGACCGGGGAGCTGTTTTTT. It translates to CSVGTGGATGELFF. The genes are TRBV29-1 and TRBJ2-2; TRBD1 matches 12 bases. Germline lookup yields CDR1 SQVTM and CDR2 ANQGSEA. V trimming: 6 bases; J trimming: 5 bases; junction bases outside the gene matches: 4. The CDR3 loop spans 14 amino acids.

The chain has TRBV7-2 and TRBJ2-1; D is ambiguous. The CDR3 sequence is 13 residues long. CDR1 and CDR2 from the germline V gene are SGHTA and FQGNSA. Trimming shortened V by 4 bases and J by 4 bases, and 8 bases separated the two germline ends. The CDR3: CASSSPYYNEQFF. Written as DNA, the CDR3 is TGTGCCAGCAGCTCCCCTTATTACAATGAGCAGTTCTTC.

In this sample, this clone turned up a few times. V and J are TRBV29-1 and TRBJ2-1, with 8 bases that match TRBD2. V trimming: 0 bases; J trimming: 8 bases; junction bases outside the gene matches: 6. Germline lookup yields CDR1 SQVTM and CDR2 ANQGSEA. The CDR3 extends over 14 amino acids. The CDR3 DNA sequence: TGCAGCGTTGAAGATGGGCGGGAGGAGGATGAGCAGTTCTTC. Translating gives CSVEDGREEDEQFF.

The rearrangement links TRBV7-9 to TRBJ1-3, with TRBD1 identical over 7 bases. The V segment lost 4 bases and the J segment 2 bases; nucleotides outside the gene matches: 2. CDR1 is SEHNR, CDR2 FQNEAQ, per germline (reference sequence). This CDR3 has 14 residues. In DNA form, the CDR3 reads TGTGCCAGCAGCTCCGGGACAGCTGGAAACACCATATATTTT. It is translated as CASSSGTAGNTIYF. The full variable domain, its missing parts supplied by reference TRBV7-9 and TRBJ1-3, is DTGVSQNPRHKITKRGQNVTFRCDPISEHNRLYWYRQTLGQGPEFLTYFQNEAQLEKSRLLSDRFSAERPKGSFSTLEIQRTEQGDSAMYLCASSSGTAGNTIYFGEGSWLTVV.

The V and J genes are TRBV5-4 and TRBJ1-3, with D uncertain. The CDR3 extends over 14 amino acids. Trimming pared 2 bases from V and 0 bases from J, leaving 6 bases between. CDR1 and CDR2 from the germline V gene are SGHNT and YYREEE (reference sequence). The CDR3 loop is CASSLFSSGNTIYF. In nucleotides, the CDR3 is TGTGCCAGCAGCTTATTCAGCTCTGGAAACACCATATATTTT.

This sequence joins TRBV6-5 and TRBJ2-5; the D gene is possibly TRBD1 (6 bases). Per the germline V gene, CDR1 is MNHEY and CDR2 is SVGAGI. The V end lost 6 bases, the J end lost 4 bases, and 15 bases lay between the germline ends. The CDR3 has 14 residues. The CDR3 DNA follows: TGTGCCAGCAGCCTCGCCCTGGGGGCAGAGACCCAGTACTTC. It is translated as CASSLALGAETQYF.

The chain has TRBV24-1 and TRBJ1-2, with D possibly matching TRBD1 (6 bases). Trimming took off 3 bases at V and 8 bases at J, with 6 bases between the two ends. The CDR3 spans 11 residues. Per germline, CDR1 KGHDR and CDR2 SFDVKD. CDR3 region: CATSDGTGYTF. As DNA, the CDR3 is TGTGCCACCAGTGATGGGACAGGCTACACCTTC.

This clone was picked up many times. The rearrangement uses TRBV12-3 or TRBV12-4 and TRBJ1-2; maybe TRBD1 (6 bases). The V end was cut by 7 bases, the J end by 8 bases, with 14 bases between. This CDR3 has 12 amino acids. The chain's CDR3 is CASNQGLGGYTF. The CDR3 nucleotides are TGTGCCAGCAACCAGGGGTTGGGCGGCTACACCTTC.

This chain uses TRBV30 with TRBJ2-1, with TRBD2 matching 12 bases. The CDR3 contains 15 residues. Trimming at V came to 3 bases and at J to 10 bases, leaving 10 bases not matched to a gene. Per germline, CDR1 GTSNPN and CDR2 SVGIG (reference sequence). The CDR3 loop is CAWSTSGRLGREQFF. The CDR3, as DNA: TGTGCCTGGAGCACTAGCGGGAGGCTCGGCCGGGAGCAGTTCTTC.

The CDR3 protein is CAISPRESLPGELFF. CDR3 DNA: TGTGCCATCAGTCCCAGGGAATCTCTACCCGGGGAGCTGTTTTTT. The chain employs TRBV10-3 and TRBJ2-2, with D possibly being TRBD1 (5 bases). CDR3 size: 15 residues. V shed 5 bases and J shed 6 bases, with 16 bases lying between them. Per germline, CDR1 ENHRY and CDR2 SYGVKD.

This clone has just one count. The CDR3 coding sequence is TGCGCCAGCAGTATGGGGGGGGCGAGTGGCTACACCTTC. Translating gives CASSMGGASGYTF. The V call is TRBV5-1, the J call TRBJ1-2; D may be TRBD1 (6 bases). The CDR3 is 13 residues long. Germline V gene data show CDR1 as SGHRS and CDR2 as YFSETQ. The V and J ends lost 5 bases and 7 bases respectively, with 15 bases between them. The whole variable domain, remainder taken from reference TRBV5-1 and TRBJ1-2, is KAGVTQTPRYLIKTRGQQVTLSCSPISGHRSVSWYQQTPGQGLQFLFEYFSETQRNKGNFPGRFSGRQFSNSRSEMNVSTLELGDSALYLCASSMGGASGYTFGSGTRLTVV.

This chain joins TRBV5-1 and TRBJ2-4; D may be TRBD1 (6 bases). This CDR3 region has 16 residues. V gave up 0 bases and J gave up 0 bases, with 10 bases separating them. Germline V gene sequence: CDR1 SGHRS, CDR2 YFSETQ. CDR3 sequence (DNA): TGCGCCAGCAGCTTGGAGACAGGTCTAGCCAAAAACATTCAGTACTTC. Translated: CASSLETGLAKNIQYF.

The J gene is TRBJ1-2, the V gene TRBV2; 8 nucleotides align to TRBD1. The CDR3 length is 13 residues. The germline V gene encodes CDR1 SNHLY and CDR2 FYNNEI. With 6 bases clipped from V and 7 bases from J, the junction kept 7 bases outside the gene matches. The DNA for the CDR3 is TGTGCCAGCAGACCGGCGGACAGGGCTGGCTACACCTTC. Protein: CASRPADRAGYTF.

This chain joins TRBV6-1 and TRBJ2-6, with 10 positions matching TRBD1. V trimming: 2 bases; J trimming: 4 bases; junction bases outside the gene matches: 11. The CDR3 has 19 residues. CDR1 is MNHNS, CDR2 SASEGT, per germline. The CDR3 is CASSEHWGQGYSGANVLTF. In DNA, the CDR3 is TGTGCCAGCAGTGAACATTGGGGACAGGGGTATTCCGGGGCCAACGTCCTGACTTTC.

The chain couples TRBV5-4 to TRBJ2-3; D not certain. Germline CDR1 and CDR2: SGHNT and YYREEE (reference sequence). V was shortened by 4 bases and J by 1 base, with 7 bases between the two germline ends. The CDR3 length is 13 residues. The CDR3 nucleotides are TGTGCCAGCAGCATACCGGGCACAGATACGCAGTATTTT. It codes for CASSIPGTDTQYF.

The chain employs TRBV24-1 and TRBJ2-5; TRBD1 aligns across 7 bases. CDR3 length: 17 amino acids. The germline V gene has CDR1 KGHDR and CDR2 SFDVKD. J was trimmed by 3 bases and V by 0 bases; bases with no gene match: 9. The CDR3 here is CATSDLPGQDPKETQYF. Here the CDR3 DNA reads TGTGCCACCAGTGATTTGCCTGGACAGGACCCTAAAGAGACCCAGTACTTC.

Note on this clone: No DNA is shown, since the ends of the CDR3 on it are uncertain; the CDR3 is the one TCRdb lists. The chain couples TRBV12-1 to TRBJ2-1; the D call in the table, TRBD1, was not verified against the DNA. TRBV12-1 is flagged as a pseudogene. The CDR3 comprises 13 residues, both ends counted. CDR3: CASSFAPGNEQFF.

V is TRBV28 and J is TRBJ1-1; D gene uncertain. The CDR3 has 11 amino acids. Germline V gene lookup returns CDR1 MDHEN and CDR2 SYDVKM. Trimming left V 3 bases short and J 10 bases short, with 9 bases between. The chain's CDR3 is CASSLGRLAFF. CDR3 DNA sequence: TGTGCCAGCAGTTTGGGGAGATTAGCTTTCTTT.

The DNA for the CDR3 is TGTGCCAGCAGCCAACAGGGGGCTGGTGAAAAACTGTTTTTT. Encoded protein: CASSQQGAGEKLFF. The rearrangement uses TRBV7-2 and TRBJ1-4; 9 bases align to TRBD1. With 5 bases clipped from V and 7 bases from J, the junction kept 5 bases outside the gene matches. The germline gives CDR1 SGHTA, CDR2 FQGNSA. This CDR3 has 14 amino acids.

In this sample, this clone turned up once. J is TRBJ2-1 and V is TRBV18, with D possibly matching TRBD2 (5 bases). This CDR3 is 14 amino acids long. Germline loops: CDR1 KGHSH, CDR2 LQKENI. Between the trimmed V and J ends, which lost 4 bases and 7 bases, there was a span of 14 bases. The CDR3 nucleotides read TGTGCCAGCTCACTGGATCAGCGGAATAATGAGCAGTTCTTC. Translation gives CASSLDQRNNEQFF. The full variable domain, with the rest looked up from reference TRBV18 and TRBJ2-1, is NAGVMQNPRHLVRRRGQEARLRCSPMKGHSHVYWYRQLPEEGLKFMVYLQKENIIDESGMPKERFSAEFPKEGPSILRIQQVVRGDSAAYFCASSLDQRNNEQFFGPGTRLTVL.

V gene TRBV5-1 combines with J gene TRBJ2-3, with D uncertain. The CDR3 has 17 amino acids. The V and J ends lost 0 bases and 4 bases respectively, with 18 bases between them. Germline CDR1 is SGHRS and CDR2 is YFSETQ. The CDR3 loop is CASSLDPLVPTPDTQYF. The CDR3, as DNA: TGCGCCAGCAGCTTGGACCCTCTAGTTCCGACGCCAGATACGCAGTATTTT.

This clone was observed once. This chain links TRBV19 with TRBJ2-5; D is ambiguous. Trimming took off 4 bases at V and 0 bases at J, with 3 bases between the two ends. The CDR3 is 12 residues long. Germline loops: CDR1 LNHDA, CDR2 SQIVND (reference sequence). The CDR3 DNA follows: TGTGCCAGTAGTACCAACCAAGAGACCCAGTACTTC. It codes for CASSTNQETQYF. Full variable domain (remainder filled in from reference TRBV19 and TRBJ2-5): DGGITQSPKYLFRKEGQNVTLSCEQNLNHDAMYWYRQDPGQGLRLIYYSQIVNDFQKGDIAEGYSVSREKKESFPLTVTSAQKNPTAFYLCASSTNQETQYFGPGTRLLVL.